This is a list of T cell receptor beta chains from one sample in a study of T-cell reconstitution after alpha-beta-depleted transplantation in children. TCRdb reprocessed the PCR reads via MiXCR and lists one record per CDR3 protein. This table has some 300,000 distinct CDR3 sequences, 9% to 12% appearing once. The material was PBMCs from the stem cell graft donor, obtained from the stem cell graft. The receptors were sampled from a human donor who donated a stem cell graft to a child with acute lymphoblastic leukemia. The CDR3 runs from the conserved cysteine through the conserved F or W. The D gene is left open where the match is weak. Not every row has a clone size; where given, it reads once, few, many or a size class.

DNA: TGCGCCAGCGGGGGCCTCCCGACACTCTCTGGGGCCAACGTCCTGACTTTC
CDR3: CASGGLPTLSGANVLTF
size: few
J: TRBJ2-6
V: TRBV5-1
length: 17
D: .

DNA: TGCGCCAGCAGCTCCCCCTCTCGTCAGGGGAGGATGAACACTGAAGCTTTCTTT
CDR3: CASSSPSRQGRMNTEAFF
size: few
J: TRBJ1-1
V: TRBV5-1
length: 18
D: .

DNA: TGCGCCAGCAGCCGCGGCGGCGCCGAGGCCCCAGATACGCAGTATTTT
CDR3: CASSRGGAEAPDTQYF
size: .
J: TRBJ2-3
V: TRBV4-3
length: 16
D: .

DNA: TGTGCCAGCAGTTACTCGTCAGGGAAGCAGTTCTTC
CDR3: CASSYSSGKQFF
size: few
J: TRBJ2-1
V: TRBV6-5
length: 12
D: .

DNA: TGCGCCAGCAGCTTTGACAGGGGGCTTGATTTCCCCCTCCACTTT
CDR3: CASSFDRGLDFPLHF
size: many
J: TRBJ1-6
V: TRBV5-1
length: 15
D: TRBD1

DNA: TGTGCCAGCAAAATCAGGGGGTGGTACAATGAGCAGTTCTTC
CDR3: CASKIRGWYNEQFF
size: few
J: TRBJ2-1
V: TRBV28
length: 14
D: TRBD1

DNA: TGTGCCAGCAGTTTAGTGGGACAGGGGATGGGTGAGCAGTTCTTC
CDR3: CASSLVGQGMGEQFF
size: few
J: TRBJ2-1
V: TRBV12-3/TRBV12-4
length: 15
D: TRBD1

DNA: TGCGCCAGCAGCCAAGGGGGTTTGGATACGCAGTATTTT
CDR3: CASSQGGLDTQYF
size: .
J: TRBJ2-3
V: TRBV4-1
length: 13
D: .

DNA: TGCGCCAGCAGCTTGGTCTTGGGTGGGGCGAAACTATCCTACGAGCAGTACTTC
CDR3: CASSLVLGGAKLSYEQYF
size: many
J: TRBJ2-7
V: TRBV5-1
length: 18
D: .

DNA: TGTGCCAGCAGCGCGAGAGCTACTAGCGCGACGGTCGGCTCTGGGGCCAACGTCCTGACTTTC
CDR3: CASSARATSATVGSGANVLTF
size: few
J: TRBJ2-6
V: TRBV9
length: 21
D: TRBD2

DNA: TGTGCCAGCAGTTCGCAGGGGGCTGGAAACACCATATATTTT
CDR3: CASSSQGAGNTIYF
size: .
J: TRBJ1-3
V: TRBV27
length: 14
D: TRBD1

DNA: TGCGCCAGCAGCCCTTCAGCGGGAGGACTCTACAATGAGCAGTTCTTC
CDR3: CASSPSAGGLYNEQFF
size: few
J: TRBJ2-1
V: TRBV4-3
length: 16
D: TRBD2

DNA: TGCAGCGTAGCGACTCGTACGCGTCAGTACTTC
CDR3: CSVATRTRQYF
size: few
J: TRBJ2-7
V: TRBV29-1
length: 11
D: .

DNA: TGTGCCAGCTTATCCAGGACTAGCGGGGACTACGAGCAGTACTTC
CDR3: CASLSRTSGDYEQYF
size: many
J: TRBJ2-7
V: TRBV5-6
length: 15
D: TRBD2

DNA: TGCGCCAGCAGCCAAGCGGTGGCTAGCGGCTTTGAGCAGTACTTC
CDR3: CASSQAVASGFEQYF
size: many
J: TRBJ2-7
V: TRBV4-1
length: 15
D: TRBD2

DNA: TGTGCCAGCAGACGGGGGGCTGGGGCCAACGTCCTGACTTTC
CDR3: CASRRGAGANVLTF
size: few
J: TRBJ2-6
V: TRBV12-3/TRBV12-4
length: 14
D: TRBD2

DNA: TGTGCCAGCAGGCCGATAGCGGAAGAGACCCAGTACTTC
CDR3: CASRPIAEETQYF
size: .
J: TRBJ2-5
V: TRBV27
length: 13
D: .

DNA: TGCAGCGTTGAAGATCCTGCGGCAGGATCCCTAACTAATGAAAAACTGTTTTTT
CDR3: CSVEDPAAGSLTNEKLFF
size: few
J: TRBJ1-4
V: TRBV29-1
length: 18
D: .

DNA: TGCGCCAGCAGCCCGAGAATCACTGGCACAGATACGCAGTATTTT
CDR3: CASSPRITGTDTQYF
size: .
J: TRBJ2-3
V: TRBV5-1
length: 15
D: .

DNA: TGCAGCGTTGCGGCGATCTTGGGCGGGGAGCTGTTTTTT
CDR3: CSVAAILGGELFF
size: many
J: TRBJ2-2
V: TRBV29-1
length: 13
D: .

DNA: TGCAGTGCCCCGCCGACCGGGACAGGGGGCATCATTAGCAATCAGCCCCAGCATTTT
CDR3: CSAPPTGTGGIISNQPQHF
size: many
J: TRBJ1-5
V: TRBV20-1
length: 19
D: TRBD1

DNA: TGTGCCAGCAGCTCAGTTGGGGGACTGACGACCCAGTACTTC
CDR3: CASSSVGGLTTQYF
size: .
J: TRBJ2-5
V: TRBV7-9
length: 14
D: .

DNA: TGCAGTGCAGCACCGGGACTAGCGGGAGTGGGGGAGACCCAGTACTTC
CDR3: CSAAPGLAGVGETQYF
size: few
J: TRBJ2-5
V: TRBV20-1
length: 16
D: TRBD2

DNA: TGTGCCAGCAGTTTCGGGCTTAGCACAGATACGCAGTATTTT
CDR3: CASSFGLSTDTQYF
size: many
J: TRBJ2-3
V: TRBV12-3/TRBV12-4
length: 14
D: .

DNA: TGCAGTGCTAGGTTTCTAGCGGGCTTCTCCTACAATGAGCAGTTCTTC
CDR3: CSARFLAGFSYNEQFF
size: .
J: TRBJ2-1
V: TRBV20-1
length: 16
D: TRBD2

DNA: TGTGCCAGCAGTGAAGAATCCGGACAGGTCACAGATACGCAGTATTTT
CDR3: CASSEESGQVTDTQYF
size: many
J: TRBJ2-3
V: TRBV6-1
length: 16
D: TRBD1

DNA: TGTGCCAGCAGTTACGATAAAGGGGGACTAGCGGCCTACGAGCAGTACTTC
CDR3: CASSYDKGGLAAYEQYF
size: .
J: TRBJ2-7
V: TRBV6-2/TRBV6-3
length: 17
D: TRBD2

DNA: TGCGCCAGCAGCTTGGATGGACAGGGGCATCAGCCCCAGCATTTT
CDR3: CASSLDGQGHQPQHF
size: few
J: TRBJ1-5
V: TRBV5-1
length: 15
D: TRBD1

DNA: TGTGCCAGCAGCTTTCCCCTGGACAGGGACCACGAGCAGTACTTC
CDR3: CASSFPLDRDHEQYF
size: once
J: TRBJ2-7
V: TRBV7-9
length: 15
D: TRBD1

DNA: TGTGCCAGCAGCTTCCTAGCGGGAGGGCCGGGTGAGCAGTTCTTC
CDR3: CASSFLAGGPGEQFF
size: few
J: TRBJ2-1
V: TRBV7-8
length: 15
D: TRBD2

DNA: TGTGCCAGCAGCCCCCAGTGGTCCGGGGAGGGAAGGTACTACAATGAGCAGTTCTTC
CDR3: CASSPQWSGEGRYYNEQFF
size: .
J: TRBJ2-1
V: TRBV11-1
length: 19
D: TRBD2

DNA: TGTGCCAGCTCACCATTTCCGACAGGAAACAATCAGCCCCAGCATTTT
CDR3: CASSPFPTGNNQPQHF
size: few
J: TRBJ1-5
V: TRBV18
length: 16
D: .

DNA: TGTGCCAGCAGCGGACAGGGACTACGATCTGGTCAGCCCCAGCATTTT
CDR3: CASSGQGLRSGQPQHF
size: .
J: TRBJ1-5
V: TRBV6-2/TRBV6-3
length: 16
D: TRBD1

DNA: TGCAGTGCAGAGACTAGCGGCGCCTACGAGCAGTACTTC
CDR3: CSAETSGAYEQYF
size: .
J: TRBJ2-7
V: TRBV20-1
length: 13
D: TRBD2

DNA: TGCAGCGCCTCCGGGACAGCAAAAGAGACCCAGTACTTC
CDR3: CSASGTAKETQYF
size: few
J: TRBJ2-5
V: TRBV29-1
length: 13
D: TRBD1

DNA: TGCGCCAGCAGCCCCCTCCTCGGACAGGGGGCAAAGAATGAGCAGTTCTTC
CDR3: CASSPLLGQGAKNEQFF
size: .
J: TRBJ2-1
V: TRBV5-1
length: 17
D: TRBD1

DNA: TGTGCCAGCAGCGACGGACTAGCGTCCTACAATGAGCAGTTCTTC
CDR3: CASSDGLASYNEQFF
size: .
J: TRBJ2-1
V: TRBV9
length: 15
D: TRBD2

DNA: TGTGCCAGCAGCCATGGGGACAGGATTAATCAGCCCCAGCATTTT
CDR3: CASSHGDRINQPQHF
size: .
J: TRBJ1-5
V: TRBV5-5
length: 15
D: TRBD1

DNA: TGCGCCAGCAGCCAAGATTTGGCGGATAGCAATCAGCCCCAGCATTTT
CDR3: CASSQDLADSNQPQHF
size: once
J: TRBJ1-5
V: TRBV4-3
length: 16
D: .

DNA: TGTGCCAGCAGTTCAGACGAAAACCCCTACGAGCAGTACTTC
CDR3: CASSSDENPYEQYF
size: .
J: TRBJ2-7
V: TRBV12-3/TRBV12-4
length: 14
D: .

DNA: TGCAGCGTTTATGCTGGAGGGCCGAACCAAGAGACCCAGTACTTC
CDR3: CSVYAGGPNQETQYF
size: few
J: TRBJ2-5
V: TRBV29-1
length: 15
D: .

DNA: TGTGCCAGCAGCTTAAATGGGCAAACGCAGTATTTT
CDR3: CASSLNGQTQYF
size: few
J: TRBJ2-3
V: TRBV7-2
length: 12
D: .

DNA: TGTGCCACTCGAGGGGGTGTGATGACCGAGCAGTACTTC
CDR3: CATRGGVMTEQYF
size: few
J: TRBJ2-7
V: TRBV27
length: 13
D: .

DNA: TGTGCCAGCAGCCCCCGGGACTACACCGGGGAGCTGTTTTTT
CDR3: CASSPRDYTGELFF
size: few
J: TRBJ2-2
V: TRBV3-1
length: 14
D: .

DNA: TGTGCCAGCGGTTTAGCGTCAAATGAGCAGTTCTTC
CDR3: CASGLASNEQFF
size: .
J: TRBJ2-1
V: TRBV27
length: 12
D: .

DNA: TGTGCCACCTTCTGCCGAGGGGGAGTCGTGAGAAACACCATATATTTT
CDR3: CATFCRGGVVRNTIYF
size: .
J: TRBJ1-3
V: TRBV24-1
length: 16
D: .

DNA: TGTGCCAGCAAGAGGACTAGCGGACTCACAGATACGCAGTATTTT
CDR3: CASKRTSGLTDTQYF
size: .
J: TRBJ2-3
V: TRBV27
length: 15
D: TRBD2

DNA: TGTGCCAGCAGCTCGGGGGCCGGGACTCCAGCAGATACGCAGTATTTT
CDR3: CASSSGAGTPADTQYF
size: .
J: TRBJ2-3
V: TRBV11-3
length: 16
D: .

DNA: TGTGCCAGCAGTCACCCTTCCGGGACTGCGACCGGGGAGCTGTTTTTT
CDR3: CASSHPSGTATGELFF
size: .
J: TRBJ2-2
V: TRBV27
length: 16
D: .

DNA: TGTGCCAGTAGTATTAGGAGACAGGGAGGCAATCAGCCCCATCATTTT
CDR3: CASSIRRQGGNQPHHF
size: .
J: TRBJ1-5
V: TRBV19
length: 16
D: TRBD1

DNA: TGTGCCAGCAGCCTTGCAGGGGGTAGCACTGAAGCTTTCTTT
CDR3: CASSLAGGSTEAFF
size: many
J: TRBJ1-1
V: TRBV3-1
length: 14
D: TRBD1

DNA: TGTGCCAGCAGTTTAAGCGCGACAGGGGCCTTCGGGGAGCAGTTCTTC
CDR3: CASSLSATGAFGEQFF
size: .
J: TRBJ2-1
V: TRBV28
length: 16
D: TRBD1